This T cell receptor (beta chain) was sequenced for a study of blood T cell repertoires in COVID-19 (dated by TCRdb to 2018 to 2020). Background for the entire study: The collaborator samples originated in the United States, Italy and Spain and spanned the acute and convalescent phases of COVID-19. The prospective study material was composed of cDNA or gDNA derived from T cells, B-cell-depleted T cells, or PBMCs. Subjects who had been exposed to COVID-19, were actively infected with it, or had recovered from it provided the deeply sampled blood TCRbeta repertoires that made up the dataset. The repertoires were released in a freely available public database meant as a resource for research on the immune response to SARS-CoV-2. The samples were drawn from the first 160 participants of the ongoing ImmuneRACE study and from some 1,300 subjects provided by 6 global collaborators. Nearly every sample came with metadata listing a de-identified subject ID, COVID-19 status, age in years and sex. HLA class I and class II types, where available, came from metadata supplied by the sample provider rather than from assay-based typing. The paper as a whole reports these results and caveats: Clinical and demographic metadata were provided uncurated, with the amount varying by source and participant.

As regards this clone: Its specific antigen is unknown. No much larger clonotype is one base removed from it; base qualities were not supplied.

Another Seattle source contributed samples from volunteer blood donors who had recovered from COVID-19. The collaborating institutions used their own protocols to collect whole blood in K2EDTA tubes. Collaborator samples were shipped for TCRbeta analysis as frozen whole blood, isolated PBMCs, or DNA extracted from either sample type. TCRbeta CDR3 regions were amplified from genomic DNA by means of the immunoSEQ Assay, a bias-controlled multiplex PCR. For the original study's pipeline: Nucleated cell counts per sample were estimated from amplification of reference gene primers within the assay. Sequence reads were collapsed and filtered to measure the absolute abundance of every unique TCRbeta CDR3 rearrangement. For each sample, productive Simpson clonality was calculated as the square root of Simpson's diversity index across productive rearrangements. As stored in TCRdb, this immuneACCESS dataset retains in-frame rearrangements with V and J assigned. A fraction of the clones does not appear; measured against another copy, unresolved V genes explain less than half of the discrepancy, and the remainder lacks a known reason. The V and J calls and clone size come from that table; D and trimming were worked out from the DNA. The sample profile shows over 200,000 clones; 87% of them were found once. About an eighth of the sample is in the top ten clones.

V was cut back by 4 bases and J by 4 bases, leaving a gap of 11 bases between them. The CDR3 numbers 13 residues from cysteine through phenylalanine. Of the read, only the CDR3 DNA is kept; its 39 bases are in frame from base 1. From the germline V gene, CDR1 is SQVTM and CDR2 is ANQGSEA. The sequence came from a young woman who had recovered from COVID-19. Recombination linked TRBV29-1 to TRBJ1-3; TRBD1 is a possible D gene, resting on 6 matching bases. Sequencing input: peripheral blood. The nucleotide sequence reads TGCAGCGTTGCCGGGACAATAGGAAACACCATATATTTT. Its protein is CSVAGTIGNTIYF.